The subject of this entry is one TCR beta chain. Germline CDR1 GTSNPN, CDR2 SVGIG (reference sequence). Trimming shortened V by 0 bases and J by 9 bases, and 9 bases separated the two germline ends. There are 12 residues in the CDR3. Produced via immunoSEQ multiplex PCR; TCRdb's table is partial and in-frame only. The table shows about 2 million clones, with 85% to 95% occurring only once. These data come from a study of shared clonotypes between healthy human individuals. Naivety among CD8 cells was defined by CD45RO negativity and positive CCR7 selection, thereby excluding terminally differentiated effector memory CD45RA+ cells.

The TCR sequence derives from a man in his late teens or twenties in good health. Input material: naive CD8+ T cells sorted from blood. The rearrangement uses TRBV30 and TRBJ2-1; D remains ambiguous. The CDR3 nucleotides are TGTGCCTGGAGTGTTATGGGCGGTGAGCAGTTCTTC. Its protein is CAWSVMGGEQFF.